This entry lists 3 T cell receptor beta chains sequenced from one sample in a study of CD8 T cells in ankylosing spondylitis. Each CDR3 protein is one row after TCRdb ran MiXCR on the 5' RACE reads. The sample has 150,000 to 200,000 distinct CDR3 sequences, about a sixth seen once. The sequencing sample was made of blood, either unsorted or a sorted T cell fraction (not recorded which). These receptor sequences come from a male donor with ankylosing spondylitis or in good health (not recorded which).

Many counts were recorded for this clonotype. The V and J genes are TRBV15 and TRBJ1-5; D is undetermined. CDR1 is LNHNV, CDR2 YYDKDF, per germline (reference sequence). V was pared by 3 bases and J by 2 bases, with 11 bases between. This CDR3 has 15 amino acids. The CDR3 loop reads CATSSHSSRNQPQHF. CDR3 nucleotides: TGTGCCACCAGCAGCCACAGTAGTCGCAATCAGCCCCAGCATTTT.

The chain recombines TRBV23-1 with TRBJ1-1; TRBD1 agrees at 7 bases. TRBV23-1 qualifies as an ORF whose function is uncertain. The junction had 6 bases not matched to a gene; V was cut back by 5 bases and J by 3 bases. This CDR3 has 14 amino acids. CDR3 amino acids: CASSKQGTDTEAFF. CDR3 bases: TGCGCCAGCAGTAAACAGGGGACCGACACTGAAGCTTTCTTT.

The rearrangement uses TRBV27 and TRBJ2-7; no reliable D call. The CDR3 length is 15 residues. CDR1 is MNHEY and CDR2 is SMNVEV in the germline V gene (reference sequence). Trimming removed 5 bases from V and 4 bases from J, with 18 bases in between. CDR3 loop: CASSPVMGERYEQYF. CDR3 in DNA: TGTGCCAGCAGTCCCGTCATGGGCGAGCGTTACGAGCAGTACTTC.